The 18 T cell receptor beta chains in this list originate from one sample, sequenced in a study of T cell repertoires in cytomegalovirus infection. MiXCR, run by TCRdb on the reads, gives a single entry per CDR3 protein. This table has about 260,000 distinct CDR3 sequences, roughly 13% appearing once. Sequenced material: PBMCs. The receptor source for this set is a human donor in good health (CMV status not recorded). Some clones in this sample may be carry-over from other donors' samples.

This clonotype was observed at least ten times. The chain carries TRBV7-2 and TRBJ2-2; maybe TRBD2 (6 bases). This CDR3 spans 15 amino acids. CDR1 and CDR2 (germline): SGHTA, FQGNSA. Trimming stripped 5 bases from V and 5 bases from J, with 15 bases between. The CDR3, as DNA: TGTGCCAGCAGCCCCAGGGCCCGGGAGACCGGGGAGCTGTTTTTT. Translating it yields CASSPRARETGELFF.

The V gene is TRBV2, the J gene TRBJ2-7; D remains ambiguous. Germline V gene data show CDR1 as SNHLY and CDR2 as FYNNEI. Trimming left V 7 bases short and J 0 bases short, with 7 bases between. CDR3 length: 12 residues. CDR3 nucleotide sequence: TGTGCCAGCACACTTGGCTCCTACGAGCAGTACTTC. Encoded protein: CASTLGSYEQYF.

The chain has TRBV20-1 and TRBJ1-1, with D perhaps matching TRBD1 (5 bases). V lost 5 bases to trimming and J lost 8 bases, with 21 bases between them. The germline gives CDR1 DFQATT, CDR2 SNEGSKA (reference sequence). The CDR3 is 14 amino acids. The CDR3 sequence is CSASRLGAGLEAFF. CDR3 in DNA: TGCAGTGCTTCCCGGCTAGGGGCAGGCCTGGAAGCTTTCTTT.

This clonotype was observed at least ten times. The chain carries TRBV6-2 or TRBV6-3 and TRBJ2-3, with TRBD1 as a possible D gene (6 bases). The CDR3 consists of 15 residues. Germline CDR1 reads MNHEY; CDR2 reads SVGEGT. The V end lost 7 bases, the J end lost 2 bases, and 16 bases lay between the germline ends. The CDR3 region has the DNA TGTGCCAGCACCCCGGGACACCGGATCACAGATACGCAGTATTTT. Translating it yields CASTPGHRITDTQYF.

This clonotype was counted at least ten times. The chain joins TRBV7-9 to TRBJ2-7, with 7 bases that match TRBD1. The ends lost 0 bases at V and 6 bases at J; junction bases unmatched: 5. This CDR3 comprises 14 residues. Germline CDR1 SEHNR, CDR2 FQNEAQ (reference sequence). CDR3: CASSLATRGSEQYF. The CDR3 DNA reads TGTGCCAGCAGCTTAGCAACCAGGGGGTCCGAGCAGTACTTC.

At least ten counts were recorded for this clonotype. This sequence joins TRBV12-3 or TRBV12-4 and TRBJ2-3; D is perhaps TRBD2 (6 bases). The CDR3 runs 14 residues. Trimming took 3 bases from V and 2 from J, leaving 9 bases between them. CDR3 amino acids: CASSFGGTTDTQYF. The CDR3 DNA reads as TGTGCCAGCAGTTTCGGCGGGACCACAGATACGCAGTATTTT.

Turning to this clonotype: The CDR3 carries no conserved terminal phenylalanine or tryptophan, so it likely arises from a read error. The DNA is left out, because the CDR3 cannot be placed on it with certainty; the CDR3 is given as TCRdb lists it. The chain is built from TRBV7-8 and TRBJ2-2. The germline gives CDR1 SGHVS, CDR2 FQNEAQ. The CDR3 spans 14 residues, counting both ends. This CDR3 is CASSHGTDTGELVV.

The V call is TRBV28, the J call TRBJ1-4; a possible D gene is TRBD1 (5 bases). V was cut by 5 bases and J by 5 bases, with 15 bases left in between. Germline values: CDR1 MDHEN, CDR2 SYDVKM. The CDR3 is 15 amino acids. CDR3 DNA: TGTGCCAGCAGTATCGCCGGGACGGGAAATGAAAAACTGTTTTTT. The encoded protein is CASSIAGTGNEKLFF.

At least ten counts were recorded for this clonotype. This sequence joins TRBV19 and TRBJ2-1; 9 bases fit TRBD1. The CDR3 covers 16 residues. Trimming took 8 bases from V and 3 from J; bases not matched to a gene: 11. Germline assignment: CDR1 LNHDA and CDR2 SQIVND (reference sequence). Here the CDR3 reads CASSKPGQGGYNEQFF. The CDR3 DNA is TGTGCCAGTTCGAAGCCGGGACAGGGAGGCTACAATGAGCAGTTCTTC.

The rearrangement joins TRBV19 to TRBJ1-1; weak D call: TRBD1 (5 bases). Germline V gene lookup returns CDR1 LNHDA and CDR2 SQIVND (reference sequence). V was shortened by 7 bases and J by 7 bases, with 16 bases between the two germline ends. The length of the CDR3 is 13 residues. The CDR3 DNA reads TGTGCCAGTACCCGGGGCGTTTTTGATGAAGCTTTCTTT. This translates into CASTRGVFDEAFF.

The chain uses TRBV28 and TRBJ2-7; TRBD2 matches at 9 bases. CDR1 and CDR2 from the germline V gene are MDHEN and SYDVKM. This CDR3 region has 17 residues. Losses at the gene ends were 5 bases for V and 4 bases for J; bases not matched to a gene: 15. Here the CDR3 DNA reads TGTGCCAGCAGTCCTATCTCGAGGTTTAGCGGGAGATACGAGCAGTACTTC. This encodes CASSPISRFSGRYEQYF.

The rearrangement links TRBV5-4 to TRBJ2-5, with TRBD1 matching 7 bases. Germline V gene data show CDR1 as SGHNT and CDR2 as YYREEE (reference sequence). V dropped 4 bases and J dropped 5; count of bases not matched to a gene: 11. The CDR3 covers 15 residues. The chain's CDR3 is CASSAPLLGGETQYF. CDR3 in DNA: TGTGCCAGCAGCGCGCCACTTCTAGGGGGCGAGACCCAGTACTTC.

This clonotype has at least ten counts. The J gene is TRBJ1-2, the V gene TRBV7-8; D might be TRBD1 (5 bases). The V gene lost 3 bases and the J gene lost 4 bases, with 15 bases spanning the gap. Per germline, CDR1 SGHVS and CDR2 FQNEAQ. CDR3 length: 15 residues. The CDR3 nucleotides are TGTGCCAGCAGCTTGGTGGGGGTAGAAGGCTATGGCTACACCTTC. It codes for CASSLVGVEGYGYTF.

This clonotype was counted ten times or more. V and J are TRBV6-1 and TRBJ2-3, with D unresolved. The CDR3 covers 11 residues. V lost 8 bases, J lost 5 bases, and 8 bases lay in between. Germline V gene lookup returns CDR1 MNHNS and CDR2 SASEGT. The CDR3 nucleotides are TGTGCCAGCTGGTTCGGAGATACGCAGTATTTT. It yields the protein CASWFGDTQYF.

The V call is TRBV2, the J call TRBJ2-7; D is undetermined. Germline V gene lookup returns CDR1 SNHLY and CDR2 FYNNEI. The V and J ends lost 4 bases and 10 bases respectively, with 8 bases between them. This CDR3 has 10 residues. The CDR3 loop reads CASSVIEQYF. DNA for the CDR3: TGTGCCAGCAGTGTGATCGAACAGTACTTC.

The chain employs TRBV4-1 and TRBJ1-2; 10 bases map to TRBD1. The ends lost 6 bases at V and 2 bases at J; junction bases unmatched: 3. The CDR3 is 14 residues long. Looked up from germline, CDR1 is MGHRA and CDR2 is YSYEKL. The CDR3 bases are TGCGCCAGCAGTCGGGACAGGGGCAACTATGGCTACACCTTC. Translated, it gives CASSRDRGNYGYTF.

This sequence joins TRBV6-4 and TRBJ2-1, with a weak D call TRBD2 (6 bases). Trimming stripped 0 bases from V and 14 bases from J, with 11 bases between. The CDR3 runs 12 residues. The germline CDR1 and CDR2 sequences are MRHNA and SNTAGT. In DNA, the CDR3 is TGTGCCAGCAGTGACTCGATTGGGGGGAAGTTCTTC. Translation gives CASSDSIGGKFF.

The rearrangement joins TRBV7-9 to TRBJ1-2; D might be TRBD1 (5 bases). Germline values: CDR1 SEHNR, CDR2 FQNEAQ (reference sequence). Trimming left V 1 base short and J 12 bases short, with 12 bases between. This CDR3 contains 12 residues. CDR3 nucleotide sequence: TGTGCCAGCAGCTTAGACTTCGAGGGGAACACCTTC. Translation gives CASSLDFEGNTF.